Included here is one T cell receptor (beta chain) sequence, with context. CDR1 MNHEY and CDR2 SMNVEV come from the germline V gene (reference sequence). This CDR3 is built from 11 residues. Sequenced by immunoSEQ multiplex PCR; TCRdb stores in-frame clones only, minus some. Among 5,000 or so clones listed, 72% were seen once. The record originates from a study of coeliac disease. Study-wide background: Coeliac patients had newly diagnosed active disease, refractory type I disease, or gluten-free diet control.

This clonotype originated in a man younger than 35 with celiac disease on a gluten-free diet. The sequenced sample consisted of lymphocytes from the gut lamina propria. The genes are TRBV27 and TRBJ1-6; TRBD1 matches at 7 bases. The DNA for the CDR3 is TGTGGGACAGGACTTAATTCACCCCTCCACTTT. Protein sequence: CGTGLNSPLHF.